The 17 T cell receptor beta chains below come from one sample, sequenced in a study of cytomegalovirus exposure and HLA in healthy donors. Primers included in the PCR were 60 Vbeta and 13 Jbeta primers. Here immunoSEQ multiplex PCR was the method, and the copy in TCRdb shows in-frame clones only, minus some. The sample lists 99,000 or so clones; about 75% were seen once. The sequencing sample was made of PBMCs. These receptors were obtained from a man aged 55 to 70 in good health and CMV-seropositive.

This rearrangement joins TRBV5-1 to TRBJ2-3; D may be TRBD2 (6 bases). Trimming removed 5 bases from V and 6 bases from J, with 22 bases in between. The CDR3 runs 16 residues. CDR1 and CDR2 (germline): SGHRS, YFSETQ. In nucleotides, the CDR3 is TGCGCCAGCAGGGAGAGGGCGGGGTCTACGCGCGATACGCAGTATTTT. It is translated as CASRERAGSTRDTQYF.

The chain uses TRBV7-8 and TRBJ1-4; tentatively, D is TRBD1 (5 bases). Per germline, CDR1 SGHVS and CDR2 FQNEAQ. Trimming shortened V by 2 bases and J by 5 bases, and 12 bases separated the two germline ends. There are 15 residues in the CDR3. The CDR3 DNA reads TGTGCCAGCAGCTTAAGCGGGACGGTGAATGAAAAACTGTTTTTT. It encodes CASSLSGTVNEKLFF.

This sequence joins TRBV5-4 and TRBJ1-2; TRBD1 agrees at 9 bases. This CDR3 contains 13 residues. V lost 5 bases and J lost 7; bases outside the gene matches: 6. Germline-derived CDR1 and CDR2 are SGHNT and YYREEE (reference sequence). The CDR3 DNA follows: TGTGCCAGCAGTTATGGACAGGGGTCTGGCTACACCTTC. Translating it yields CASSYGQGSGYTF.

The chain carries TRBV15 and TRBJ2-1; TRBD2 matches at 11 bases. The CDR3 is 15 amino acids. V was pared by 0 bases and J by 8 bases, with 3 bases of the junction left unmatched. The V gene's germline CDR1 is LNHNV and CDR2 YYDKDF (reference sequence). The CDR3 nucleotides are TGTGCCACCAGCAGAGATGTAGCGGGGGGGCATGAGCAGTTCTTC. Its protein product is CATSRDVAGGHEQFF.

The chain recombines TRBV7-2 with TRBJ1-2, with D possibly matching TRBD1 (5 bases). Trimming cost V 3 bases and J 5 bases, with 19 bases left between them. The germline CDR1 and CDR2 sequences are SGHTA and FQGNSA. This CDR3 region has 16 residues. CDR3 DNA: TGTGCCAGCAGCTTTGGGTCTACGGGGGAGGGGTATGGCTACACCTTC. It codes for CASSFGSTGEGYGYTF.

This chain connects TRBV28 to TRBJ1-2; a possible D gene is TRBD1 (5 bases). The germline CDR1 and CDR2 sequences are MDHEN and SYDVKM. The V end was cut by 7 bases, the J end by 2 bases, with 14 bases between. The CDR3 runs to 14 residues. CDR3 in DNA: TGTGCCAGCACCTCGACAGTTAGAAACTATGGCTACACCTTC. The encoded protein is CASTSTVRNYGYTF.

This clone showed up just once. The chain has TRBV10-1 and TRBJ2-3; a weak D match, TRBD1 (5 bases). From germline, CDR1 is WNHNN and CDR2 SYGVQD (reference sequence). With 2 bases removed from V and 0 bases from J, the gap between germline ends came to 12 bases. This CDR3 spans 16 amino acids. The CDR3 spells CASSERTQSSTDTQYF. Written as DNA, the CDR3 is TGCGCCAGCAGTGAGCGGACACAATCTAGCACAGATACGCAGTATTTT.

The V call is TRBV7-2, the J call TRBJ1-2, with D perhaps matching TRBD1 (5 bases). This CDR3 has 15 residues. The V end lost 2 bases, the J end lost 2 bases, and 12 bases lay between the germline ends. Germline V lookup: CDR1 SGHTA, CDR2 FQGNSA. Here the CDR3 DNA reads TGTGCCAGCAGCTTAATGACAGCCCCAAACTATGGCTACACCTTC. It codes for CASSLMTAPNYGYTF. The full variable domain, in which reference TRBV7-2 and TRBJ1-2 provide the parts outside the CDR3, is GAGVSQSPSNKVTEKGKDVELRCDPISGHTALYWYRQSLGQGLEFLIYFQGNSAPDKSGLPSDRFSAERTGGSVSTLTIQRTQQEDSAVYLCASSLMTAPNYGYTFGSGTRLTVV.

This chain links TRBV5-6 with TRBJ2-7; 8 bases line up with TRBD1. The CDR3 spans 14 residues. V dropped 4 bases and J dropped 4; count of bases not matched to a gene: 7. Germline V lookup: CDR1 SGHDT, CDR2 YYEEEE. CDR3 amino acids: CASSALDREYEQYF. As DNA, the CDR3 is TGTGCCAGCAGCGCCTTGGACAGGGAGTACGAGCAGTACTTC.

This clone appeared a few times. This chain uses TRBV6-1 with TRBJ2-1, with 7 nucleotides matching TRBD2. V gave up 9 bases and J gave up 8 bases; unmatched junction bases: 1. Germline V gives CDR1 MNHNS, CDR2 SASEGT. The CDR3 loop spans 10 amino acids. The DNA of the CDR3 is TGTGCCAGAGGGAGGGATGAGCAGTTCTTC. Translation gives CARGRDEQFF.

This clone was seen once. The chain recombines TRBV6-5 with TRBJ2-1, with 11 bases fitting TRBD1. V trimming: 4 bases; J trimming: 5 bases; junction bases outside the gene matches: 4. Germline assignment: CDR1 MNHEY and CDR2 SVGAGI. The CDR3 contains 15 residues. In DNA form, the CDR3 reads TGTGCCAGCAGTTTGGACAGGGGGCGTAACAATGAGCAGTTCTTC. Residues: CASSLDRGRNNEQFF.

The genes are TRBV9 and TRBJ2-1; TRBD2 matches 13 bases. The ends lost 2 bases at V and 8 bases at J; junction bases unmatched: 4. The CDR3 loop spans 15 amino acids. Looked up from germline, CDR1 is SGDLS and CDR2 is YYNGEE. CDR3 DNA sequence: TGTGCCAGCAGCGTTGGAACTAGCGGGGGGGATGAGCAGTTCTTC. Its translation: CASSVGTSGGDEQFF. Combining the CDR3 with reference TRBV9 and TRBJ2-1 gives the whole variable domain DSGVTQTPKHLITATGQRVTLRCSPRSGDLSVYWYQQSLDQGLQFLIQYYNGEERAKGNILERFSAQQFPDLHSELNLSSLELGDSALYFCASSVGTSGGDEQFFGPGTRLTVL.

The gene calls are TRBV5-8 and TRBJ2-7, with no clear D. CDR1 is SGHTS, CDR2 YDEGEE, per germline. The CDR3 is 14 residues long. V shed 2 bases and J shed 0 bases, with 9 bases lying between them. Written as DNA, the CDR3 is TGTGCCAGCAGCTTACTTCACAGCTCCTACGAGCAGTACTTC. Its translation is CASSLLHSSYEQYF.

V usage is TRBV5-1 and J usage is TRBJ2-5; 10 bases fit TRBD1. The CDR3 contains 16 residues. Unmatched junction bases numbered 3, after V lost 0 bases and J lost 1 base. Germline assignment: CDR1 SGHRS and CDR2 YFSETQ. This chain's CDR3 is CASSLGGTGAQETQYF. The CDR3 region has the DNA TGCGCCAGCAGCTTGGGGGGGACAGGGGCCCAAGAGACCCAGTACTTC.

V gene TRBV9 combines with J gene TRBJ2-5, with D possibly matching TRBD2 (5 bases). CDR3 length equals 16 residues. Deletions cut 4 bases from V and 5 bases from J, with 21 bases between. Germline V gene lookup returns CDR1 SGDLS and CDR2 YYNGEE. The CDR3 sequence is CASSPTPSPGKETQYF. As DNA, the CDR3 is TGTGCCAGCAGCCCGACCCCTTCTCCGGGGAAGGAGACCCAGTACTTC. Together with reference TRBV9 and TRBJ2-5, the CDR3 gives the full variable domain: DSGVTQTPKHLITATGQRVTLRCSPRSGDLSVYWYQQSLDQGLQFLIQYYNGEERAKGNILERFSAQQFPDLHSELNLSSLELGDSALYFCASSPTPSPGKETQYFGPGTRLLVL.

This clone was detected once. The gene calls are TRBV6-1 and TRBJ2-5; D perhaps matches TRBD1 (6 bases). The CDR3 consists of 13 residues. V lost 10 bases, J lost 0 bases, and 12 bases lay in between. From germline, CDR1 is MNHNS and CDR2 SASEGT. CDR3 in amino acids: CATTRTDQETQYF. In nucleotides, the CDR3 is TGTGCCACCACACGGACAGACCAAGAGACCCAGTACTTC.

This sequence joins TRBV18 and TRBJ2-2, with D possibly being TRBD2 (5 bases). The V end was cut by 1 base, the J end by 7 bases, with 16 bases between. The CDR3 extends over 16 amino acids. CDR1 is KGHSH and CDR2 is LQKENI in the germline V gene. The chain's CDR3 is CASSPLAGGHFGELFF. The DNA for the CDR3 is TGTGCCAGCTCACCACTGGCAGGCGGGCACTTCGGGGAGCTGTTTTTT.